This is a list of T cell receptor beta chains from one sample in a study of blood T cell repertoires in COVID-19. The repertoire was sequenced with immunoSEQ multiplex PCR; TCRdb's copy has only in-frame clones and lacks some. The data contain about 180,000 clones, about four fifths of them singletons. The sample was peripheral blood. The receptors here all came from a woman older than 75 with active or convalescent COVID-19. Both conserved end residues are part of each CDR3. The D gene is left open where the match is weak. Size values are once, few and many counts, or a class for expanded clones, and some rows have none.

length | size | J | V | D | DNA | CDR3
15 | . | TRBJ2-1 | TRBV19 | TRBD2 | TGTGCCAGTAGTATAGTACTAGCGGAAAACAATGAGCAGTTCTTC | CASSIVLAENNEQFF
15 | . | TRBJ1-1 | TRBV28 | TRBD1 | TGTGCCAGCAGTTCAGGGGGCGCAGGGAACACTGAAGCTTTCTTT | CASSSGGAGNTEAFF
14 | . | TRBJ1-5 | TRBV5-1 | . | TGCGCCAGCAGGGGGGCCAGGGGAAATCAGCCCCAGCATTTT | CASRGARGNQPQHF
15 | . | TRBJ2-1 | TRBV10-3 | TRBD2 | TGTGCCATCAGGTTGACTAGCGGGAGTGAAGATGAGCAGTTCTTC | CAIRLTSGSEDEQFF
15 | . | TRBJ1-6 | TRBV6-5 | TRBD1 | TGTGCCAGCAGCTCACAGGGGGCCGGGGATTCACCCCTCCACTTT | CASSSQGAGDSPLHF
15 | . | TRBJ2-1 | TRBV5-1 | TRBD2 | TGCGCCAGCAGCTCACCGGGAGCGGGGCGCAATGAGCAGTTCTTC | CASSSPGAGRNEQFF
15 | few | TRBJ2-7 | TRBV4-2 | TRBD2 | TGTGCCAGCAGCAAAGGACTAGCGGATACCTACGAGCAGTACTTC | CASSKGLADTYEQYF
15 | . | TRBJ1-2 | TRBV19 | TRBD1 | TGTGCCAGTAGTACCCCGGACAGGGTAAACTATGGCTACACCTTC | CASSTPDRVNYGYTF
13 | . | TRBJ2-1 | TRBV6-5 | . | TGTGCCAGCAGTTACAGGAGGGTCAATGAGCAGTTCTTC | CASSYRRVNEQFF
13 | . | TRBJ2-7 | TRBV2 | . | TGTGCCAGCAGTGATCTTAGGGGGTTAGAGCAGTACTTC | CASSDLRGLEQYF
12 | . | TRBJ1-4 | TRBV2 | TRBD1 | TGTGCCAGCAGGGACAGGCCTGAAAAACTGTTTTTT | CASRDRPEKLFF
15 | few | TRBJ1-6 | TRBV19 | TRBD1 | TGTGCCAGTAGGAGACAGGGGAGCAATAATTCACCCCTCCACTTT | CASRRQGSNNSPLHF
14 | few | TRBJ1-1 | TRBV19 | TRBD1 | TGTGCCAGTAGTATAAATCAGGGGGAGACTGAAGCTTTCTTT | CASSINQGETEAFF
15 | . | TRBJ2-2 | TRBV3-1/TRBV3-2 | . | TGTGCCAGCAGCCACGGCGGAATGAACACCGGGGAGCTGTTTTTT | CASSHGGMNTGELFF
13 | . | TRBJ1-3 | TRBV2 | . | TGTGCCAGCAGTGACAGTCGGGGGAACACCATATATTTT | CASSDSRGNTIYF
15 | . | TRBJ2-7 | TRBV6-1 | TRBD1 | TGTGCCAGCAGTGAGTTTAGGACAGGGCCCTACGAGCAGTACTTC | CASSEFRTGPYEQYF
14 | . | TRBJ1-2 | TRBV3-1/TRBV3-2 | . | TGTGCCAGCAGCCAAGATTGGGACACCCATGGCTACACCTTC | CASSQDWDTHGYTF
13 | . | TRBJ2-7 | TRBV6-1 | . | TGTGCCAGCAGTGAAGTCATCAGGGGCGAGCAGTACTTC | CASSEVIRGEQYF
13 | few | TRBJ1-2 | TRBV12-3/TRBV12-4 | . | TGTGCCAGCAGCCCACAGGGAGGGTATGGCTACACCTTC | CASSPQGGYGYTF
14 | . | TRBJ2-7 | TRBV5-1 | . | TGCGCCAGCAGTGCAGGACTGATGACCTACGAGCAGTACTTC | CASSAGLMTYEQYF
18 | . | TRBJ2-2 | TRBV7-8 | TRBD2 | TGTGCCAGCAGACCGAAGACTAGCGGAGCTGCGAACACCGGGGAGCTGTTTTTT | CASRPKTSGAANTGELFF
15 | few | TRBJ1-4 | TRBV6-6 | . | TGTGCCAGCAGTCCCCTGGGAGCAACTAATGAAAAACTGTTTTTT | CASSPLGATNEKLFF
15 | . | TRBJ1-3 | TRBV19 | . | TGTGCCAGTAGTCGGAACAGGGTCTCTGGAAACACCATATATTTT | CASSRNRVSGNTIYF
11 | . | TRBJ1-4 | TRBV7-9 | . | TGTGCCAGCGCGGGGTCTGAAAAACTGTTTTTT | CASAGSEKLFF
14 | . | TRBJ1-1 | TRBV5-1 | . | TGCGCCAGCAGCCCGGGACATTCGAACACTGAAGCTTTCTTT | CASSPGHSNTEAFF
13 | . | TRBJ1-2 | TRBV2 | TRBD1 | TGTGCCAGCAACAACCAGGGGGCGTACGGCTACACCTTC | CASNNQGAYGYTF
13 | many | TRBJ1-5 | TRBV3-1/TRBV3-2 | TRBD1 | TGTGCCAGCAGCGAGGACAGGGTTCAGCCCCAGCATTTT | CASSEDRVQPQHF
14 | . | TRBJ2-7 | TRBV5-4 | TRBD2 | TGTGCCAGCAGCTCTAGCGGGAGAGAATACGAGCAGTACTTC | CASSSSGREYEQYF
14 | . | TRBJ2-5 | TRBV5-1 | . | TGCGCCACCACCAAGCCGCCCCTCCAAGAGACCCAGTACTTC | CATTKPPLQETQYF
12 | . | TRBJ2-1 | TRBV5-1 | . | TGCGCCAGTCGACTTTCTTACAATGAGCAGTTCTTC | CASRLSYNEQFF
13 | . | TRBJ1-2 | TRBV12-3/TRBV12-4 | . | TGTGCCAGCAGTTCAGGGGCAAACTATGGCTACACCTTC | CASSSGANYGYTF
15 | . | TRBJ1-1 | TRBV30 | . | TGTGCCTGGAGTGTACTGGGGAGGGATGGCACTGAAGCTTTCTTT | CAWSVLGRDGTEAFF
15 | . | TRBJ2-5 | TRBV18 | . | TGTGCCAGCTCACCGAACTGGGGGGTGGCCGAGACCCAGTACTTC | CASSPNWGVAETQYF
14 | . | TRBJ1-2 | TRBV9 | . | TGTGCCAGCAGCCCCGGGGTCTCATTGGGAGGCTACACCTTC | CASSPGVSLGGYTF
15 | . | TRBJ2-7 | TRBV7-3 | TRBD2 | TGTGCCAGCAGAGCCGGGACTAGCGGCTCCTACGAGCAGTACTTC | CASRAGTSGSYEQYF
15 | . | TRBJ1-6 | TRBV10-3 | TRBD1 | TGTGCCATCAGCCAAGGACAGGGGGACAATTCACCCCTCCACTTT | CAISQGQGDNSPLHF
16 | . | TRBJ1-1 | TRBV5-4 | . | TGTGCCAGCAGCAAGGGACTTCGGGATATGAACACTGAAGCTTTCTTT | CASSKGLRDMNTEAFF
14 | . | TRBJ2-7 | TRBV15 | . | TGTGCCACCAGCAGAGATTTACGGTCGTACGAGCAGTACTTC | CATSRDLRSYEQYF
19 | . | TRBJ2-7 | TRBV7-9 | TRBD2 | TGTGCCAGCAGCCAGGGACTAGCGGGAGGGCCCATCCTATCCTACGAGCAGTACTTC | CASSQGLAGGPILSYEQYF
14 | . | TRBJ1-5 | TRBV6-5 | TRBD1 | TGTGCCAGCAGCATCCGGGACAGGGATCAGCCCCAGCATTTT | CASSIRDRDQPQHF
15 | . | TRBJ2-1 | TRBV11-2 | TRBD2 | TGTGCCAGCAGCTCCACTCGCAGCGGGAGCAATGAGCAGTTCTTC | CASSSTRSGSNEQFF
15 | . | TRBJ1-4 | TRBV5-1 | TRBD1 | TGCGCCAGCAGCCCGCAGGGGGCCAGATTCGAAAAACTGTTTTTT | CASSPQGARFEKLFF
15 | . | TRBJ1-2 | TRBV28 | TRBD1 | TGTGCCAGCAGTTTATTTGCAGGGGGAAGCTATGGCTACACCTTC | CASSLFAGGSYGYTF
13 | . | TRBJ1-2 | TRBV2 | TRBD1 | TGTGCCAGCTCTGGACAGGCCGGGAGAGGCTACACCTTC | CASSGQAGRGYTF
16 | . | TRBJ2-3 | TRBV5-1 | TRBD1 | TGCGCCAGCAGCCGCTCCGGGACAGCTAGCACAGATACGCAGTATTTT | CASSRSGTASTDTQYF
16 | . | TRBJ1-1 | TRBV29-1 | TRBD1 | TGCAGCGTTCACAACAGGGGGCTCGGGTCGAACACTGAAGCTTTCTTT | CSVHNRGLGSNTEAFF
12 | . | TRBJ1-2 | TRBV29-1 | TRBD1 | TGCAGCGTTGCTCAGGGGGACTATGGCTACACCTTC | CSVAQGDYGYTF
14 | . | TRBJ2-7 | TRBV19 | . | TGTGCCAGTAGTTTTAACGGGGAGATCTACGAGCAGTACTTC | CASSFNGEIYEQYF
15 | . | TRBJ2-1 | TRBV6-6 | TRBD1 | TGTGCCAGCAGCCCGGGGGGACAGGGTTACAATGAGCAGTTCTTC | CASSPGGQGYNEQFF
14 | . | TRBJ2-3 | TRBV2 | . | TGTGCCAGCAGCCCCCTGACAGGCACAGATACGCAGTATTTT | CASSPLTGTDTQYF
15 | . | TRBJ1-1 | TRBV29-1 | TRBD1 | TGCAGCGTATCCGGGACAGGGGGCTGGGACACTGAAGCTTTCTTT | CSVSGTGGWDTEAFF
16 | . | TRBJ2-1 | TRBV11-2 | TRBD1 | TGTGCCAGCAGCTTCCGGCTAGAGGGGGCGCTCAATGAGCAGTTCTTC | CASSFRLEGALNEQFF
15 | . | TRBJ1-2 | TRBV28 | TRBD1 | TGTGCCAGCAGTTTAGCCGCCAGACAGGGCTATGGCTACACCTTC | CASSLAARQGYGYTF
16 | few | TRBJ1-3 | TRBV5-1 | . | TGCGCCAGCAGCTTGGTTCAGGGAGGTTTGGGAAACACCATATATTTT | CASSLVQGGLGNTIYF
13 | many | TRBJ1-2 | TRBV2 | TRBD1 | TGTGCCAGCACTCTTTGGACAGGCTTAGGCTACACCTTC | CASTLWTGLGYTF
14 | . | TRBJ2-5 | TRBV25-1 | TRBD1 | TGTGCCAGCAGTGACAGGGGGCTCCAAGAGACCCAGTACTTC | CASSDRGLQETQYF
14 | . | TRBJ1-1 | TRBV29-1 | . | TGCAGCGCCCACGGGGGGAACATGAACACTGAAGCTTTCTTT | CSAHGGNMNTEAFF
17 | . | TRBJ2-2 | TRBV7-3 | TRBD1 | TGTGCCAGCAGCCACTCACCGGGACAGGGGGCCACCGGGGAGCTGTTTTTT | CASSHSPGQGATGELFF
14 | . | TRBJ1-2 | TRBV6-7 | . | TGTGCCAGCAGTTACCAGGGTAGGACCCTCGGCTACACCTTC | CASSYQGRTLGYTF
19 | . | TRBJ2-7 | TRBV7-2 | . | TGTGCCCGCGGCACTCGAGGGGGCGGGGGGAGGCCTAAGTTAGGGGAGCAGTACTTC | CARGTRGGGGRPKLGEQYF